The next 30 T cell receptor beta chains were all read from a single sample in a study of blood T cell repertoires in COVID-19. The protocol was immunoSEQ multiplex PCR, while the TCRdb copy is restricted to in-frame clones and leaves out a portion. The repertoire holds some 150,000 clones, with about four fifths as singletons. Sample: peripheral blood. These receptors were obtained from an older woman with acute or convalescent COVID-19.

This chain joins TRBV29-1 and TRBJ1-3; 12 nucleotides line up with TRBD1. Losses at the gene ends were 4 bases for V and 7 bases for J; bases not matched to a gene: 2. This CDR3 contains 13 residues. Germline V gene lookup returns CDR1 SQVTM and CDR2 ANQGSEA. CDR3 DNA sequence: TGCAGCGTTGCGGGACAGGGGGCGAACACCATATATTTT. It is translated as CSVAGQGANTIYF. Filled out from reference TRBV29-1 and TRBJ1-3, the complete variable domain reads SAVISQKPSRDICQRGTSLTIQCQVDSQVTMMFWYRQQPGQSLTLIATANQGSEATYESGFVIDKFPISRPNLTFSTLTVSNMSPEDSSIYLCSVAGQGANTIYFGEGSWLTVV.

The chain links TRBV19 to TRBJ1-5; 7 bases are a match to TRBD1. CDR3 length: 14 residues. Trimming cost V 6 bases and J 9 bases; bases outside gene matches: 11. Germline loops: CDR1 LNHDA, CDR2 SQIVND (reference sequence). This chain's CDR3 is CASRGGPSAGPQHF. Here the CDR3 DNA reads TGTGCCAGTAGAGGGGGCCCTTCGGCGGGGCCCCAGCATTTT.

Note on this clone: The same CDR3 arises from other DNA sequences in this sample as well. The chain couples TRBV28 to TRBJ2-7; tentatively, D is TRBD1 (5 bases). Looked up from germline, CDR1 is MDHEN and CDR2 is SYDVKM. CDR3 length equals 14 residues. The V and J ends lost 3 bases and 2 bases respectively, with 11 bases between them. The CDR3 nucleotides are TGTGCCAGCAGTTTTGGAGACAGAGCCTACGAGCAGTACTTC. Translating gives CASSFGDRAYEQYF.

This clone has a handful of counts. The chain employs TRBV19 and TRBJ1-2, with 12 bases fitting TRBD1. The CDR3 loop spans 14 amino acids. Germline lookup yields CDR1 LNHDA and CDR2 SQIVND (reference sequence). Losses at the gene ends were 3 bases for V and 8 bases for J; bases not matched to a gene: 4. The CDR3 reads CASSMGQGAKGYTF. As DNA, the CDR3 is TGTGCCAGTAGTATGGGACAGGGGGCGAAGGGCTACACCTTC.

The chain is built from TRBV11-2 and TRBJ2-3; D is unresolved. This CDR3 is 15 amino acids long. The germline V gene encodes CDR1 SGHAT and CDR2 FQNNGV. The ends were cut back, 1 base at V and 2 bases at J, with 10 bases in the middle. The CDR3 nucleotides are TGTGCCAGCAGCTTAGGCGTCCCTTTCACAGATACGCAGTATTTT. This gives the protein CASSLGVPFTDTQYF.

There are a few counts of this clone. The J gene is TRBJ2-2, the V gene TRBV28; TRBD1 aligns across 9 bases. Germline lookup yields CDR1 MDHEN and CDR2 SYDVKM. The length of the CDR3 is 14 residues. The V and J ends lost 5 bases and 4 bases, in that order; junction bases with no gene match: 2. The CDR3 loop reads CASSETGGTGELFF. CDR3 coding DNA: TGTGCCAGCAGTGAGACAGGGGGCACCGGGGAGCTGTTTTTT.

The rearrangement joins TRBV19 to TRBJ2-1; the D gene is possibly TRBD1 (5 bases). The germline V gene encodes CDR1 LNHDA and CDR2 SQIVND (reference sequence). The CDR3 is 21 amino acids. V lost 0 bases to trimming and J lost 7 bases, with 31 bases between them. Here the CDR3 reads CASSIDLQGFVETKKGNEQFF. DNA of the CDR3: TGTGCCAGTAGTATAGATCTCCAGGGCTTTGTAGAAACGAAGAAGGGAAATGAGCAGTTCTTC.

The chain employs TRBV11-2 and TRBJ2-7, with D possibly TRBD1 on 5 matching bases. Per the germline V gene, CDR1 is SGHAT and CDR2 is FQNNGV. V lost 0 bases and J 4 bases, leaving 25 bases between the germline ends. This CDR3 comprises 19 residues. This CDR3 reads CASSLDRRSDTAVRYEQYF. Here the CDR3 DNA reads TGTGCCAGCAGCTTAGACCGTCGCTCGGACACCGCTGTTAGGTACGAGCAGTACTTC.

The chain joins TRBV7-9 to TRBJ2-2, with 10 bases lining up with TRBD2. V was clipped by 3 bases and J by 7 bases; unmatched bases: 5. The CDR3 is 15 residues long. CDR1 and CDR2 (germline): SEHNR, FQNEAQ (reference sequence). CDR3 bases: TGTGCCAGCAGCTTTTCTAGCGGGAGTCACGGGGAGCTGTTTTTT. Translation gives CASSFSSGSHGELFF. The complete variable domain, with remaining parts taken from reference TRBV7-9 and TRBJ2-2, reads DTGVSQNPRHKITKRGQNVTFRCDPISEHNRLYWYRQTLGQGPEFLTYFQNEAQLEKSRLLSDRFSAERPKGSFSTLEIQRTEQGDSAMYLCASSFSSGSHGELFFGEGSRLTVL.

This clone was picked up a small number of times. This chain links TRBV6-6 with TRBJ1-3; 7 nucleotides line up with TRBD1. This CDR3 spans 15 amino acids. CDR1 is MNHNY, CDR2 SVGAGI, per germline (reference sequence). V shed 6 bases and J 0 bases; nucleotides not matched to a gene: 5. In DNA, the CDR3 is TGTGCCAGCAGGGCGACAGGGAACTCTGGAAACACCATATATTTT. This encodes CASRATGNSGNTIYF.

The V call is TRBV6-5, the J call TRBJ1-6, with D possibly TRBD1 on 5 matching bases. Looked up from germline, CDR1 is MNHEY and CDR2 is SVGAGI. This CDR3 has 15 residues. Between the trimmed V and J ends, which lost 6 bases and 7 bases, there was a span of 16 bases. The CDR3 region is CASSRSGGRNSPLHF. CDR3 sequence (DNA): TGTGCCAGCAGCCGATCGGGGGGTCGGAATTCACCCCTCCACTTT.

This sequence joins TRBV21-1 and TRBJ1-1. TRBV21-1 is a documented pseudogene. CDR3 size: 14 residues. The CDR3 DNA reads as TGTGCCAGCAGCAAAGAGAATTCCGGCACTGAAGCTTTCTTT. It codes for CASSKENSGTEAFF.

Here the CDR3 reads CASSPVSGYYEQYF. The DNA of the CDR3 is TGTGCCAGCTCACCAGTCTCAGGCTACTACGAGCAGTACTTC. The chain carries TRBV18 and TRBJ2-7; D gene ambiguous. Trimming cost V 2 bases and J 3 bases, with 11 bases left between them. Germline V gene sequence: CDR1 KGHSH, CDR2 LQKENI. The CDR3 covers 14 residues.

Notes on this clone: Mismatch with germline at one junction end may stem from a read error. The chain has TRBV7-8 and TRBJ1-6, with D perhaps TRBD1 (6 bases). Germline V gene data show CDR1 as SGHVS and CDR2 as FQNEAQ. This CDR3 comprises 15 residues. In DNA form, the CDR3 reads TGTGCCAGCAGCTCAGACAGGAGACAGAATTCACCCTTCCACTTT. Translated: CASSSDRRQNSPFHF.

The gene calls are TRBV15 and TRBJ2-3; possibly TRBD2 for D (5 bases). The CDR3 is 13 amino acids. Between the trimmed V and J ends, which lost 0 bases and 5 bases, there was a span of 6 bases. Germline values: CDR1 LNHNV, CDR2 YYDKDF (reference sequence). DNA of the CDR3: TGTGCCACCAGCAGAGATGCGGGAGATACGCAGTATTTT. It specifies CATSRDAGDTQYF. Full variable domain (missing parts from reference TRBV15 and TRBJ2-3): DAMVIQNPRYQVTQFGKPVTLSCSQTLNHNVMYWYQQKSSQAPKLLFHYYDKDFNNEADTPDNFQSRRPNTSFCFLDIRSPGLGDTAMYLCATSRDAGDTQYFGPGTRLTVL.

The chain combines TRBV4-1 with TRBJ2-1, with 12 bases aligning to TRBD2. The CDR3 consists of 15 residues. CDR1 MGHRA and CDR2 YSYEKL come from the germline V gene. With 7 bases clipped from V and 7 bases from J, the junction kept 8 bases outside the gene matches. CDR3 sequence (DNA): TGCGCCAGCAAGTTCCTAGCGGGGGGGCCAAATGAGCAGTTCTTC. Protein: CASKFLAGGPNEQFF.

The V gene is TRBV30, the J gene TRBJ2-2, with D possibly being TRBD2 (5 bases). The germline CDR1 and CDR2 sequences are GTSNPN and SVGIG (reference sequence). There are 15 residues in the CDR3. V was trimmed by 4 bases and J by 3 bases, leaving 15 bases between them. Written as DNA, the CDR3 is TGTGCCTGGAATTGGGGTGGGAGCCACACCGGGGAGCTGTTTTTT. It translates to CAWNWGGSHTGELFF.

The chain links TRBV2 to TRBJ1-4, with D possibly being TRBD1 (6 bases). V dropped 6 bases and J dropped 12 bases, with 17 bases sitting between them. From germline, CDR1 is SNHLY and CDR2 FYNNEI. The CDR3 has 13 residues. The CDR3 DNA is TGTGCCAGCAGCGCCGCGGAACAGGGAGAACTGTTTTTT. Amino acid sequence: CASSAAEQGELFF.

The V and J genes are TRBV6-5 and TRBJ1-1; no clear D gene. The CDR3 extends over 14 amino acids. Between the trimmed V and J ends, which lost 5 bases and 3 bases, there was a span of 13 bases. Germline V gene data show CDR1 as MNHEY and CDR2 as SVGAGI. The CDR3 here is CASSRGAPYTEAFF. CDR3 coding DNA: TGTGCCAGCAGTCGAGGCGCTCCGTACACTGAAGCTTTCTTT.

CDR3 sequence: CATSDRQANYGYTF. The CDR3 DNA reads TGTGCCACCAGTGATCGACAAGCTAACTATGGCTACACCTTC. The chain carries TRBV24-1 and TRBJ1-2; D gene uncertain. Trimming took off 3 bases at V and 0 bases at J, with 7 bases between the two ends. This CDR3 region has 14 residues. Germline CDR1 reads KGHDR; CDR2 reads SFDVKD.

The chain combines TRBV20-1 with TRBJ2-1; 7 positions agree with TRBD2. The V gene's germline CDR1 is DFQATT and CDR2 SNEGSKA (reference sequence). J gave up 3 bases and V 3 bases, and 11 bases lay outside the gene matches. This CDR3 comprises 16 residues. CDR3: CSASLPSGGGYNEQFF. The CDR3 coding sequence is TGCAGTGCTAGTCTTCCCTCCGGCGGGGGCTACAATGAGCAGTTCTTC.

The chain joins TRBV4-3 to TRBJ2-7; 15 bases are a match to TRBD2. This CDR3 is built from 20 residues. Germline CDR1 is LGHNA and CDR2 is YSLEER. Unmatched junction bases numbered 9, after V lost 0 bases and J lost 0 bases. The CDR3 sequence: CASSQDIPGLAGGYSYEQYF. In nucleotides, the CDR3 is TGCGCCAGCAGCCAAGATATCCCCGGACTAGCGGGAGGGTACTCCTACGAGCAGTACTTC.

V gene TRBV9 combines with J gene TRBJ2-7, with TRBD2 as a possible D gene (5 bases). In germline, CDR1 is SGDLS, CDR2 YYNGEE. Trimming removed 4 bases at V and 3 bases at J, with 14 bases between. This CDR3 region has 14 residues. The CDR3 protein is CASSPNNRGYEQYF. CDR3 nucleotides: TGTGCCAGCAGCCCTAACAACCGGGGCTACGAGCAGTACTTC.

About this clone itself: The same CDR3 also results from other DNA sequences found in this sample. The chain is built from TRBV30 and TRBJ2-5; TRBD2 matches at 8 bases. Per germline, CDR1 GTSNPN and CDR2 SVGIG (reference sequence). CDR3 length equals 15 residues. V lost 0 bases, J lost 5 bases, and 8 bases stayed unmatched. The CDR3 nucleotides are TGTGCCTGGAGTGTAGAGCGGGAGTGGAGGGAGACCCAGTACTTC. Amino acid sequence: CAWSVEREWRETQYF.

The gene calls are TRBV23-1 and TRBJ1-5; 8 nucleotides agree with TRBD1. TRBV23-1 is sorted into the ORF group, with uncertain function. The CDR3 length is 16 residues. The J segment lost 0 bases and the V segment lost 1 base, leaving 2 bases of the junction unmatched. CDR3 amino acids: CASSQWGTGSNQPQHF. CDR3 DNA sequence: TGCGCCAGCAGTCAATGGGGGACAGGTAGCAATCAGCCCCAGCATTTT.

V and J are TRBV7-2 and TRBJ2-3; 9 bases are shared with TRBD1. The germline gives CDR1 SGHTA, CDR2 FQGNSA. Germline trimming cut 2 bases from V and 7 bases from J; bases unmatched to any gene: 7. The CDR3 covers 15 residues. The CDR3 reads CASSLRDRDGNTQYF. The CDR3, as DNA: TGTGCCAGCAGCTTACGGGACAGGGATGGAAATACGCAGTATTTT.

The chain is built from TRBV5-4 and TRBJ2-1; D ambiguous. Looked up from germline, CDR1 is SGHNT and CDR2 is YYREEE (reference sequence). This CDR3 region has 13 residues. V was trimmed by 2 bases and J by 8 bases, leaving 11 bases between them. The CDR3 region is CASSFPNRDEQFF. CDR3 DNA: TGTGCCAGCAGCTTCCCCAATCGCGATGAGCAGTTCTTC.

The chain carries TRBV7-2 and TRBJ2-7; 10 bases are shared with TRBD1. J gave up 3 bases and V 5 bases, and 1 base lay outside the gene matches. Germline-derived CDR1 and CDR2 are SGHTA and FQGNSA. CDR3 length equals 13 residues. In DNA form, the CDR3 reads TGTGCCAGCAGCCGGGACAGGGGCTACGAGCAGTACTTC. It yields the protein CASSRDRGYEQYF.

V usage is TRBV7-2 and J usage is TRBJ1-2, with D perhaps matching TRBD1 (6 bases). CDR3 length: 14 amino acids. Germline CDR1 and CDR2: SGHTA and FQGNSA. Trimming took 5 bases from V and 2 from J, leaving 12 bases between them. For the CDR3, the DNA is TGTGCCAGCAGCCCCGGGACACAGAACTATGGCTACACCTTC. This encodes CASSPGTQNYGYTF. The entire variable domain, with the rest obtained from reference TRBV7-2 and TRBJ1-2, is as follows: GAGVSQSPSNKVTEKGKDVELRCDPISGHTALYWYRQSLGQGLEFLIYFQGNSAPDKSGLPSDRFSAERTGGSVSTLTIQRTQQEDSAVYLCASSPGTQNYGYTFGSGTRLTVV.

This rearrangement joins TRBV7-8 to TRBJ1-4, with 9 bases fitting TRBD1. Germline V gives CDR1 SGHVS, CDR2 FQNEAQ. The CDR3 is 16 amino acids. The J segment lost 3 bases and the V segment lost 4 bases, leaving 6 bases of the junction unmatched. CDR3 DNA sequence: TGTGCCAGCAGCTCCGGACAGGGGCGGGCTAATGAAAAACTGTTTTTT. This encodes CASSSGQGRANEKLFF.